Following are 20 T cell receptor beta chains from one sample sequenced in a study of OX40 agonist ivuxolimab in advanced cancers. Libraries were prepared by immunoSEQ multiplex PCR; TCRdb keeps only in-frame clonotypes and omits some of them. Of 90,000 to 100,000 clones listed, approximately 90% were seen once; the top ten hold about 0.82%. The source material was CD4+ or CD8+ T cells sorted from blood, sampled in a trial of the OX40 agonist ivuxolimab. These receptors were taken from an adult with an advanced solid tumor such as melanoma, head and neck, liver or kidney cancer.

The chain couples TRBV10-1 to TRBJ2-1; no definite D call. Trimming took off 0 bases at V and 8 bases at J, with 17 bases between the two ends. The CDR3 extends over 16 amino acids. Looked up from germline, CDR1 is WNHNN and CDR2 is SYGVQD (reference sequence). CDR3 in DNA: TGCGCCAGCAGTGAGTCGAAAATAGGATCTTGGGATGAGCAGTTCTTC. This encodes CASSESKIGSWDEQFF.

V gene TRBV18 combines with J gene TRBJ1-1; D is unresolved. Germline V gene data show CDR1 as KGHSH and CDR2 as LQKENI. The CDR3 covers 15 residues. V was pared by 4 bases and J by 1 base, with 13 bases between. CDR3 sequence reads: CASSLYEGRNTEAFF. Here the CDR3 DNA reads TGTGCCAGCTCACTCTACGAAGGGAGGAACACTGAAGCTTTCTTT.

This clone was seen only a few times. This rearrangement joins TRBV25-1 to TRBJ1-6, with a possible D match to TRBD1 (6 bases). V dropped 3 bases and J dropped 8 bases, with 14 bases sitting between them. The CDR3 runs 15 residues. Germline CDR1 is MGHDK and CDR2 is SYGVNS. CDR3 DNA sequence: TGTGCCAGCAGTGACACCACCCAGGGGCATTCACCCCTCCACTTT. This encodes CASSDTTQGHSPLHF.

This chain connects TRBV29-1 to TRBJ1-1, with 8 bases matching TRBD1. V gave up 6 bases and J gave up 3 bases; unmatched junction bases: 9. Per the germline V gene, CDR1 is SQVTM and CDR2 is ANQGSEA. The CDR3 spans 14 residues. For the CDR3, the DNA is TGCAGCGTAATCCCGACAGGGGCGTACACTGAAGCTTTCTTT. This translates into CSVIPTGAYTEAFF.

This chain links TRBV9 with TRBJ2-3, with 10 bases fitting TRBD1. The ends lost 0 bases at V and 1 base at J; junction bases unmatched: 2. The germline V gene has CDR1 SGDLS and CDR2 YYNGEE. The CDR3 totals 16 residues. The CDR3 sequence is CASSVGGTGGTDTQYF. The CDR3 DNA is TGTGCCAGCAGCGTAGGAGGGACAGGGGGCACAGATACGCAGTATTTT.

The chain recombines TRBV2 with TRBJ2-2, with TRBD1 as a possible D gene (6 bases). CDR3 size: 15 residues. Trimming shortened V by 6 bases and J by 2 bases, and 13 bases separated the two germline ends. Looked up from germline, CDR1 is SNHLY and CDR2 is FYNNEI. CDR3 nucleotides: TGTGCCAGCAGAGCCCGGGACACCAACACCGGGGAGCTGTTTTTT. Protein product: CASRARDTNTGELFF.

The rearrangement joins TRBV19 to TRBJ2-1; 10 nucleotides align to TRBD2. V lost 8 bases and J lost 4; bases outside the gene matches: 5. The CDR3 has 14 residues. Per germline, CDR1 LNHDA and CDR2 SQIVND (reference sequence). This CDR3 is CASHLAGAYNEQFF. The CDR3 DNA follows: TGTGCCAGTCATCTAGCGGGAGCGTACAATGAGCAGTTCTTC. Based on the CDR3 plus reference TRBV19 and TRBJ2-1, the full variable domain is DGGITQSPKYLFRKEGQNVTLSCEQNLNHDAMYWYRQDPGQGLRLIYYSQIVNDFQKGDIAEGYSVSREKKESFPLTVTSAQKNPTAFYLCASHLAGAYNEQFFGPGTRLTVL.

V gene TRBV5-4 combines with J gene TRBJ2-1, with 8 positions matching TRBD1. Unmatched junction bases numbered 0, after V lost 0 bases and J lost 1 base. The CDR3 contains 15 residues. CDR1 and CDR2 (germline): SGHNT, YYREEE (reference sequence). In DNA form, the CDR3 reads TGTGCCAGCAGCTTGGGGACAGGGTCCTACAATGAGCAGTTCTTC. This encodes CASSLGTGSYNEQFF.

The chain employs TRBV2 and TRBJ2-3; unclear D gene. CDR3 size: 13 residues. The V and J ends lost 6 bases and 2 bases respectively, with 9 bases between them. The V gene's germline CDR1 is SNHLY and CDR2 FYNNEI. As DNA, the CDR3 is TGTGCCAGCAGATACGTCCCCACAGATACGCAGTATTTT. It yields the protein CASRYVPTDTQYF. The whole variable domain, remainder taken from reference TRBV2 and TRBJ2-3, is EPEVTQTPSHQVTQMGQEVILRCVPISNHLYFYWYRQILGQKVEFLVSFYNNEISEKSEIFDDQFSVERPDGSNFTLKIRSTKLEDSAMYFCASRYVPTDTQYFGPGTRLTVL.

The V call is TRBV10-2, the J call TRBJ2-2; a possible D gene is TRBD2 (5 bases). Germline V gene data show CDR1 as WSHSY and CDR2 as SAAADI. The ends were cut back, 3 bases at V and 6 bases at J, with 11 bases in the middle. The CDR3 is made up of 14 amino acids. As DNA, the CDR3 is TGCGCCAGCAGTGAAGGGCTAGCTGCCGGGGAGCTGTTTTTT. It translates to CASSEGLAAGELFF.

J is TRBJ2-1 and V is TRBV11-2, with TRBD2 identical over 10 bases. The CDR3 contains 15 residues. Trimming at V came to 1 base and at J to 9 bases, leaving 6 bases not matched to a gene. CDR1 and CDR2 from the germline V gene are SGHAT and FQNNGV. The CDR3 coding sequence is TGTGCCAGCAGCTTAGGGGCTAGCGGGAGTACTGAGCAGTTCTTC. It specifies CASSLGASGSTEQFF.

The chain joins TRBV4-2 to TRBJ2-6, with a tentative D call TRBD1 (5 bases). Trimming removed 4 bases from V and 4 bases from J, with 14 bases in between. Germline V lookup: CDR1 LGHNA, CDR2 YNFKEQ. This CDR3 has 16 residues. The CDR3 DNA sequence: TGTGCCAGCAGCCCGGCTGACAGTAAAGGGGCCAACGTCCTGACTTTC. It is translated as CASSPADSKGANVLTF.

The rearrangement links TRBV30 to TRBJ2-7, with TRBD2 matching over 11 bases. The germline V gene encodes CDR1 GTSNPN and CDR2 SVGIG (reference sequence). Germline trimming cut 4 bases from V and 2 bases from J; bases unmatched to any gene: 10. This CDR3 comprises 16 residues. The DNA of the CDR3 is TGTGCCTGGACGACTAGCGGGATTGCTAGGACCTACGAGCAGTACTTC. It is translated as CAWTTSGIARTYEQYF.

This clone was picked up one time. The CDR3 sequence: CASSLDSWYQPQHF. The CDR3 nucleotides are TGTGCCAGCAGCTTGGATAGCTGGTATCAGCCCCAGCATTTT. V usage is TRBV5-5 and J usage is TRBJ1-5; the D is unclear. The CDR3 contains 14 residues. Trimming stripped 0 bases from V and 5 bases from J, with 9 bases between. Germline CDR1 and CDR2: SGHKS and YYEKEE (reference sequence). Full variable domain (remainder filled in from reference TRBV5-5 and TRBJ1-5): DAGVTQSPTHLIKTRGQQVTLRCSPISGHKSVSWYQQVLGQGPQFIFQYYEKEERGRGNFPDRFSARQFPNYSSELNVNALLLGDSALYLCASSLDSWYQPQHFGDGTRLSIL.

The genes are TRBV2 and TRBJ1-2; possible D gene TRBD1, 5 bases. This CDR3 region has 13 residues. CDR1 and CDR2 from the germline V gene are SNHLY and FYNNEI. Trimming removed 8 bases at V and 8 bases at J, with 18 bases between. This CDR3 is CASGAGRFEGYTF. In DNA, the CDR3 is TGTGCCAGCGGGGCGGGGCGTTTTGAAGGCTACACCTTC.

Only one count was recorded for this clone. The chain couples TRBV2 to TRBJ2-2; 9 bases fit TRBD2. Germline CDR1 reads SNHLY; CDR2 reads FYNNEI. V was clipped by 8 bases and J by 3 bases; unmatched bases: 4. CDR3 length: 14 amino acids. The CDR3 loop is CASRREGYTGELFF. CDR3 nucleotides: TGTGCCAGCCGGCGGGAGGGGTACACCGGGGAGCTGTTTTTT.

Concerning this clone itself: Other DNA sequences within the sample encode an identical CDR3. The J gene is TRBJ1-1, the V gene TRBV5-6; no definite D call. The CDR3 has 14 residues. Looked up from germline, CDR1 is SGHDT and CDR2 is YYEEEE. V was cut by 1 base and J by 0 bases, with 7 bases left in between. The CDR3 DNA reads as TGTGCCAGCAGCTTGCTGTCTATGAACACTGAAGCTTTCTTT. Protein product: CASSLLSMNTEAFF.

The chain has TRBV28 and TRBJ1-2; D may be TRBD1 (5 bases). The CDR3 consists of 12 residues. The V and J ends lost 5 bases and 5 bases respectively, with 9 bases between them. Germline CDR1 is MDHEN and CDR2 is SYDVKM. Here the CDR3 reads CASSTRQYGYTF. The CDR3 bases are TGTGCCAGCAGTACGAGACAGTATGGCTACACCTTC.

This clone is a singleton in its sample. This rearrangement joins TRBV5-1 to TRBJ1-1; D uncertain. Trimming cost V 1 base and J 4 bases, with 11 bases left between them. The CDR3 runs to 14 residues. The germline V gene has CDR1 SGHRS and CDR2 YFSETQ. The CDR3 DNA sequence: TGCGCCAGCAGCTTGTTGGGGTTAGGCACTGAAGCTTTCTTT. Its translation: CASSLLGLGTEAFF.

J is TRBJ2-1 and V is TRBV5-1; the D is unclear. CDR1 and CDR2 from the germline V gene are SGHRS and YFSETQ. The length of the CDR3 is 15 residues. Between the trimmed V and J ends, which lost 2 bases and 5 bases, there was a span of 14 bases. The CDR3 here is CASSFPRSYDNEQFF. The CDR3 DNA sequence: TGCGCCAGCAGCTTTCCGCGGAGCTATGACAATGAGCAGTTCTTC.